This T cell receptor (beta chain) was sequenced during a study of CD8+ T cells in alopecia areata. Study background: Treated patients received severity scores based on the percentage of scalp area affected. Findings and limits, study-wide: Many of the expanded lesional clones endured in scalp and blood while on tofacitinib. Scalp clonality, together with expanded CD8+ clones among the top 100, fell significantly with tofacitinib. Given one nonresponder, whether baseline CD8+ expansion relates to response remains uncertain.

cDNA reverse transcribed from extracted RNA served as the sequencing template. Repertoires were generated with immunoSEQ multiplex PCR, while TCRdb's copy carries only in-frame clones and drops some. The profile covers hundreds of thousands of clones, with roughly two fifths appearing a single time and 0.48% taken by the ten largest. Treatment given: oral pan-JAK inhibitor, 5-10 mg twice daily. Trimming shortened V by 2 bases and J by 2 bases, and 6 bases separated the two germline ends. The CDR3 loop spans 13 amino acids. Looked up from germline, CDR1 is SEHNR and CDR2 is FQNEAQ (reference sequence). This clone was detected only a few times. As yet, its antigen is unknown.

This clonotype was obtained from a human donor with alopecia areata. This chain connects TRBV7-9 to TRBJ1-1; D is unresolved. This specimen consisted of CD4+ T cells sorted from blood, obtained between weeks 30 and 35, from a patient treated with tofacitinib. The DNA of the CDR3 is TGTGCCAGCAGCTTAAACGGTAACACTGAAGCTTTCTTT. Encoded protein: CASSLNGNTEAFF.